This T cell receptor (beta chain) stems from a study of blood T cell repertoires in COVID-19. Study-level information: Samples taken during acute and convalescent COVID-19 were collected in the United States, Italy and Spain.

This CDR3 spans 14 amino acids. V shed 4 bases and J shed 8 bases, with 17 bases lying between them. Germline CDR1 is PRHDT and CDR2 is FYEKMQ (reference sequence). In the original processing: Scientists estimated how many nucleated cells there were by amplifying reference gene primers. This table comes from immunoSEQ multiplex PCR, and its TCRdb copy is limited to in-frame clones, with some not included. V and J calls and clone size are given by that table; D and trimming were obtained from the DNA. The sample has tens of thousands of clones, around 90% seen once. Sequenced material: peripheral blood. The clonotype was recovered from a male donor with acute or convalescent COVID-19. The chain employs TRBV13 and TRBJ1-2; D gene ambiguous. CDR3 sequence reads: CASSSRTGIRGYTF. The CDR3 DNA follows: TGTGCCAGCAGCTCCCGGACGGGGATCCGGGGCTACACCTTC.